The sequence of this T cell receptor (beta chain) was determined in a study of molecular identifiers for immune sequencing clone quantification. In the study overall: For replicates, RNA isolated from around 20,000 or 99,000 naive CD8 cells was divided into five portions, of which four were sequenced.

Researchers sorted naive CD8 T cells as cells that were CD8+CD4-CCR7+CD45RA+. General study findings and limits: Over 98% of effector molecules, yet under 1% of naive-cell molecules, were held by clones above 20 RNA copies.

To note about this clonotype: Its specificity is not known. Sequence at one end of the junction differs from germline and may be a read error.

Listed TCR primers and previously described methods were used for bulk TCR libraries. TCRdb reanalysed the PCR reads using MiXCR and keeps one entry per CDR3 protein. The repertoire holds nearly 650,000 distinct CDR3 sequences, with about 25% as singletons. The CDR3 contains 13 residues. In germline, CDR1 is MNHEY, CDR2 SVGEGT. The chain couples TRBV6-2 or TRBV6-3 to TRBJ2-5; no firm D call. The sequence was collected from a human donor in good health. Some libraries in this study had Jurkat cell RNA spiked in. The sample comprised naive CD8+ T cells from blood, with Jurkat cell RNA spiked in. The subset is: FACS-sorted CD8+CD4-CCR7+CD45RA+ naive T cells. This chain's CDR3 is CARRANYQATQYF. The CDR3, as DNA: TGTGCCCGCCGTGCGAACTACCAAGCGACCCAGTACTTC.